The 26 T cell receptor beta chains below all came from one sample that was sequenced in a study of shared clonotypes between healthy human individuals. Clones were sequenced by immunoSEQ multiplex PCR, and TCRdb holds only the in-frame ones, with some missing. The sample includes around 1.1 million clones, about four fifths of them seen just once. What was sequenced was memory CD4+ T cells from PBMCs. Subset meaning: CD45RA-negative fraction. These receptors came from a man aged 18 to 29 in good health. Some clones in this sample may be carry-over from other donors' samples.

About this clone itself: The same CDR3 also results from other DNA sequences found in this sample. V and J are TRBV7-8 and TRBJ2-3; no clear D. The length of the CDR3 is 14 residues. From germline, CDR1 is SGHVS and CDR2 FQNEAQ. Trimming pared 1 base from V and 3 bases from J, leaving 8 bases between. CDR3 in DNA: TGTGCCAGCAGCTTAGGGCGTTCAACAGATACGCAGTATTTT. Translated: CASSLGRSTDTQYF.

This chain links TRBV5-1 with TRBJ2-5, with D perhaps given as TRBD1 or TRBD2 (6 bases each). This CDR3 spans 15 amino acids. The V gene's germline CDR1 is SGHRS and CDR2 YFSETQ. V was clipped by 0 bases and J by 5 bases, with 14 bases between them. The CDR3 protein is CASSLDQGRTETQYF. In DNA, the CDR3 is TGCGCCAGCAGCTTGGATCAGGGGAGGACGGAGACCCAGTACTTC.

The J gene is TRBJ2-3, the V gene TRBV7-9, with 12 bases fitting TRBD2. Germline V gene sequence: CDR1 SEHNR, CDR2 FQNEAQ (reference sequence). This CDR3 comprises 17 residues. Trimming at V came to 1 base and at J to 6 bases, leaving 8 bases not matched to a gene. CDR3: CASSLGVLAGGPDTQYF. The CDR3 DNA follows: TGTGCCAGCAGCTTAGGGGTCCTAGCGGGAGGGCCGGATACGCAGTATTTT.

This clone was detected a few times. The V call is TRBV9, the J call TRBJ1-2; possibly TRBD1 for D (6 bases). Germline-derived CDR1 and CDR2 are SGDLS and YYNGEE. The CDR3 runs to 14 residues. V was shortened by 4 bases and J by 5 bases, with 15 bases between the two germline ends. The CDR3 DNA reads TGTGCCAGCAGCCCAAGACAGGCCCCTTATGGCTACACCTTC. Encoded protein: CASSPRQAPYGYTF.

The J gene is TRBJ2-3, the V gene TRBV2, with TRBD2 as a possible D gene (5 bases). The germline V gene has CDR1 SNHLY and CDR2 FYNNEI. This CDR3 has 14 amino acids. Trimming removed 4 bases at V and 0 bases at J, with 8 bases between. For the CDR3, the DNA is TGTGCCAGCAGTGCCCGGACTAGCACAGATACGCAGTATTTT. Translated, it gives CASSARTSTDTQYF.

The chain carries TRBV29-1 and TRBJ2-5, with 7 bases fitting TRBD1. V shed 7 bases, J shed 5 bases, and the junction held 7 bases outside the gene matches. Germline V gene sequence: CDR1 SQVTM, CDR2 ANQGSEA. The CDR3 has 12 residues. The CDR3 region has the DNA TGCAGCGGACAGGGTAGATCGGAGACCCAGTACTTC. Protein sequence: CSGQGRSETQYF. Complete variable domain (other parts from reference TRBV29-1 and TRBJ2-5): SAVISQKPSRDICQRGTSLTIQCQVDSQVTMMFWYRQQPGQSLTLIATANQGSEATYESGFVIDKFPISRPNLTFSTLTVSNMSPEDSSIYLCSGQGRSETQYFGPGTRLLVL.

Concerning this clone itself: A much bigger clone sits one base away, suggesting this may be a read error. This rearrangement joins TRBV30 to TRBJ1-2; 8 bases align to TRBD1. Losses at the gene ends were 2 bases for V and 12 bases for J; bases not matched to a gene: 11. Germline V gene data show CDR1 as GTSNPN and CDR2 as SVGIG (reference sequence). The CDR3 loop spans 13 amino acids. CDR3 nucleotide sequence: TGTGCCTGGAGTATCAACGGACAGGGTAGACACACCTTC. It codes for CAWSINGQGRHTF.

The gene calls are TRBV5-1 and TRBJ2-3; no firm D call. The V gene's germline CDR1 is SGHRS and CDR2 YFSETQ. V lost 4 bases and J 1 base, leaving 13 bases between the germline ends. The CDR3 consists of 15 residues. CDR3 loop: CASSRVPCCTDTQYF. The CDR3 coding sequence is TGCGCCAGCAGCCGGGTCCCCTGCTGCACAGATACGCAGTATTTT.

The V gene is TRBV7-9, the J gene TRBJ2-7, with D perhaps matching TRBD2 (6 bases). The CDR3 spans 12 residues. Germline CDR1 reads SEHNR; CDR2 reads FQNEAQ (reference sequence). The CDR3 region is CAGGAPDYEQYF. CDR3 in DNA: TGTGCTGGCGGGGCTCCCGATTACGAGCAGTACTTC.

The chain carries TRBV5-4 and TRBJ2-1, with 12 bases fitting TRBD2. Germline V gives CDR1 SGHNT, CDR2 YYREEE (reference sequence). The trim removed 2 bases at V and 9 bases at J, leaving 6 bases unmatched. The CDR3 extends over 15 amino acids. The CDR3 DNA reads TGTGCCAGCAGCTTACCCGGGACTAGCGGGCTTGAGCAGTTCTTC. Translating it yields CASSLPGTSGLEQFF.

The chain couples TRBV10-3 to TRBJ2-5; 8 bases are a match to TRBD2. The CDR3 is 15 amino acids. Germline CDR1 reads ENHRY; CDR2 reads SYGVKD. Trimming removed 4 bases from V and 4 bases from J; junction bases left unmatched: 8. Written as DNA, the CDR3 is TGTGCCATCAGTGGAAGTCGGGAGGGCTTAGAGACCCAGTACTTC. Protein product: CAISGSREGLETQYF.

The V and J genes are TRBV29-1 and TRBJ2-5, with D unclear. Germline V lookup: CDR1 SQVTM, CDR2 ANQGSEA. There are 16 residues in the CDR3. Deletions cut 6 bases from V and 2 bases from J, with 22 bases between. CDR3 sequence: CSVGRASIGPQETQYF. The CDR3 coding sequence is TGCAGCGTGGGCCGGGCCAGCATAGGCCCTCAAGAGACCCAGTACTTC. The full variable domain, in which reference TRBV29-1 and TRBJ2-5 provide the parts outside the CDR3, is SAVISQKPSRDICQRGTSLTIQCQVDSQVTMMFWYRQQPGQSLTLIATANQGSEATYESGFVIDKFPISRPNLTFSTLTVSNMSPEDSSIYLCSVGRASIGPQETQYFGPGTRLLVL.

The gene calls are TRBV21-1 and TRBJ2-7; the table's TRBD1 call for D was not verified on the DNA. TRBV21-1 is noted as a pseudogene. This CDR3 is 14 amino acids long. Here the CDR3 reads CASSTFDRSYEQYF. CDR3 DNA: TGTGCCAGCAGCACCTTTGACAGGAGCTACGAGCAGTACTTC.

This clone was counted a single time. The CDR3 region is CASSLDPTYEQYF. CDR3 DNA sequence: TGTGCCAGCAGCTTAGACCCTACGTACGAGCAGTACTTC. The chain combines TRBV28 with TRBJ2-7; D call uncertain. The CDR3 runs 13 residues. In germline, CDR1 is MDHEN, CDR2 SYDVKM. With 6 bases removed from V and 4 bases from J, the gap between germline ends came to 13 bases.

The chain carries TRBV7-3 and TRBJ2-1; 11 nucleotides match TRBD2. Germline V CDR1 and CDR2: SGHTA, FQGTGA. V lost 2 bases, J lost 7 bases, and 7 bases stayed unmatched. This CDR3 region has 16 residues. The CDR3 region is CASSLSLAGAGNEQFF. The CDR3 nucleotides are TGTGCCAGCAGCTTATCACTAGCGGGAGCTGGGAATGAGCAGTTCTTC.

The rearrangement joins TRBV5-1 to TRBJ1-4, with a weak D call TRBD1 (5 bases). From germline, CDR1 is SGHRS and CDR2 YFSETQ. The CDR3 covers 13 residues. Trimming took off 9 bases at V and 0 bases at J, with 9 bases between the two ends. CDR3 sequence (DNA): TGCGCCACCCGGGGGGCAACTAATGAAAAACTGTTTTTT. It yields the protein CATRGATNEKLFF.

The chain combines TRBV7-9 with TRBJ2-1; D perhaps matches TRBD2 (6 bases). V dropped 7 bases and J dropped 9 bases, with 16 bases sitting between them. Germline-derived CDR1 and CDR2 are SEHNR and FQNEAQ (reference sequence). The CDR3 covers 13 residues. CDR3 coding DNA: TGTGCCAGCACCTACCGGGACTTCGGTGAGCAGTTCTTC. The encoded protein is CASTYRDFGEQFF.

The rearrangement joins TRBV11-1 to TRBJ2-7; D may be TRBD2 (6 bases). Germline assignment: CDR1 SGHAT and CDR2 FQDESV (reference sequence). V was trimmed by 2 bases and J by 0 bases, leaving 11 bases between them. The CDR3 consists of 15 residues. The CDR3 protein is CASSLSGPSSYEQYF. CDR3 coding DNA: TGTGCCAGCAGCTTAAGCGGGCCGAGCTCCTACGAGCAGTACTTC.

This clone was observed a single time. V usage is TRBV28 and J usage is TRBJ1-1, with a tentative D call TRBD1 (5 bases). From germline, CDR1 is MDHEN and CDR2 SYDVKM. The V end was cut by 8 bases, the J end by 6 bases, with 28 bases between. The CDR3 sequence is 17 residues long. In DNA, the CDR3 is TGTGCCAGCCGGCTGGGGGGGGTCACGACCCCTCGGTCTGAAGCTTTCTTT. Translation: CASRLGGVTTPRSEAFF.

J is TRBJ2-3 and V is TRBV5-1, with TRBD2 matching over 10 bases. With V trimmed by 0 bases and J by 5 bases, 3 bases remained unmatched. The CDR3 runs 15 residues. CDR1 is SGHRS, CDR2 YFSETQ, per germline. Written as DNA, the CDR3 is TGCGCCAGCAGCTTGGGGGTAGCGGGAGGAGATACGCAGTATTTT. Translation gives CASSLGVAGGDTQYF.

This chain joins TRBV9 and TRBJ2-1; 9 bases match TRBD2. Germline CDR1 reads SGDLS; CDR2 reads YYNGEE. The ends lost 0 bases at V and 2 bases at J; junction bases unmatched: 3. The CDR3 totals 16 residues. The chain's CDR3 is CASSVEAGGPYNEQFF. The CDR3 region has the DNA TGTGCCAGCAGCGTAGAGGCGGGAGGGCCCTACAATGAGCAGTTCTTC.

This clone was counted a single time. The sample holds other DNA sequences that translate to the same CDR3. The genes are TRBV6-5 and TRBJ1-1, with D uncertain. The germline CDR1 and CDR2 sequences are MNHEY and SVGAGI. V was shortened by 5 bases and J by 0 bases, with 4 bases between the two germline ends. The CDR3 extends over 12 amino acids. CDR3 nucleotides: TGTGCCAGCAGTCGGGTGAACACTGAAGCTTTCTTT. Protein sequence: CASSRVNTEAFF.

The V call is TRBV5-5, the J call TRBJ2-5, with D unclear. Germline V gene data show CDR1 as SGHKS and CDR2 as YYEKEE (reference sequence). The CDR3 is made up of 14 amino acids. The V end was cut by 6 bases, the J end by 2 bases, with 14 bases between. This CDR3 reads CASTRRSVQETQYF. In DNA, the CDR3 is TGTGCCAGCACCCGACGGTCGGTACAAGAGACCCAGTACTTC.

This chain uses TRBV6-1 with TRBJ1-3; D is unclear. The CDR3 consists of 13 residues. Germline assignment: CDR1 MNHNS and CDR2 SASEGT. The V end lost 6 bases, the J end lost 0 bases, and 6 bases lay between the germline ends. DNA for the CDR3: TGTGCCAGCAGGCACTCCTCTGGAAACACCATATATTTT. Its translation is CASRHSSGNTIYF.

This clone was detected a few times. The chain links TRBV28 to TRBJ2-5; 8 bases match TRBD1. TRBJ2-7 matches the DNA end more closely, so the J call is doubtful. The germline CDR1 and CDR2 sequences are MDHEN and SYDVKM. The length of the CDR3 is 15 residues. This chain's CDR3 is CASSLDRAILYEQYF. Written as DNA, the CDR3 is TGTGCCAGCAGTTTGGACAGGGCGATCCTCTACGAGCAGTACTTC.

This chain's CDR3 is CASSVTSGSGETQYF. The DNA of the CDR3 is TGTGCCAGCAGCGTGACTAGCGGGAGCGGGGAGACCCAGTACTTC. This rearrangement joins TRBV9 to TRBJ2-5; 12 bases match TRBD2. The trim removed 2 bases at V and 5 bases at J, leaving 4 bases unmatched. Germline V CDR1 and CDR2: SGDLS, YYNGEE. The CDR3 extends over 15 amino acids.